This record concerns one T cell receptor beta chain sequence. The antigen remains undetermined. The germline V gene has CDR1 KGHSH and CDR2 LQKENI. Trimming left V 2 bases short and J 5 bases short, with 10 bases between. This CDR3 has 14 amino acids. Only in-frame clones appear in the TCRdb table, and some are missing; sequencing was by immunoSEQ multiplex PCR. The data show 20,000 or so clones, about four fifths seen once. These data belong to a study of T cell therapy after organ transplantation. The time point: 20-29 weeks after completion of therapy. Study observations and caveats: Concurrent antirejection and antiviral drugs remain unassessed confounders. Endogenous clonotypes not in therapy products appeared after therapy alongside transferred ones.

The sequenced sample was CD8+ T cells from blood, obtained after autologous CMV-specific T cell therapy. This TCR was recovered from a human patient who had received a solid organ transplant and had CMV disease. Certain T cells may be donor cells from the graft. V gene TRBV18 combines with J gene TRBJ1-5; D gene unclear. CDR3 sequence: CASSPINDDQPQHF. Written as DNA, the CDR3 is TGTGCCAGCTCACCAATCAACGATGATCAGCCCCAGCATTTT.